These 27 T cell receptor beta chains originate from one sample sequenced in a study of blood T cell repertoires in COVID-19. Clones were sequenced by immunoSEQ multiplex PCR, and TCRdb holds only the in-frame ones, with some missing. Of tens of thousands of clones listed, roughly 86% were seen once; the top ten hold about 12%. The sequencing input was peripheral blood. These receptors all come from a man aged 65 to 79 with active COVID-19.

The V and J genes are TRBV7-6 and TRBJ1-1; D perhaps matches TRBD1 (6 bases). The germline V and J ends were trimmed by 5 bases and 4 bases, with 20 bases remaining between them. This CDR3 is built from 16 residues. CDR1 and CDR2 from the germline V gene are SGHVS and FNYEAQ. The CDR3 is CASSPTSGVGSTEAFF. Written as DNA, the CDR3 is TGTGCCAGCAGCCCCACCTCAGGGGTAGGGTCCACTGAAGCTTTCTTT.

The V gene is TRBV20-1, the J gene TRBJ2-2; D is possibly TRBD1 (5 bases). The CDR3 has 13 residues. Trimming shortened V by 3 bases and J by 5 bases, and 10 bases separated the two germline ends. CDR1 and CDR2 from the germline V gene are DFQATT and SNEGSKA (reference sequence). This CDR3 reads CSASQPGTGELFF. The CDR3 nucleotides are TGCAGTGCTAGTCAGCCAGGGACCGGGGAGCTGTTTTTT.

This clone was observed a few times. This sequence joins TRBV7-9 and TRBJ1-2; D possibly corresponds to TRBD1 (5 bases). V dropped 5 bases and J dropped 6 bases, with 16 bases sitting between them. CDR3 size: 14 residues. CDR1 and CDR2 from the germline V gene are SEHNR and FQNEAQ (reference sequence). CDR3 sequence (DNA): TGTGCCAGCAGCGACATCCCTTTCAGGGATGGCTACACCTTC. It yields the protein CASSDIPFRDGYTF.

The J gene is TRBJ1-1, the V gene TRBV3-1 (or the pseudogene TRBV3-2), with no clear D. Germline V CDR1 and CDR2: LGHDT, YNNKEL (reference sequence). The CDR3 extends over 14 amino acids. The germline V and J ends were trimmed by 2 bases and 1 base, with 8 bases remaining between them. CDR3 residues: CASSQFSGNTEAFF. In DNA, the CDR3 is TGTGCCAGCAGCCAATTTTCAGGGAACACTGAAGCTTTCTTT.

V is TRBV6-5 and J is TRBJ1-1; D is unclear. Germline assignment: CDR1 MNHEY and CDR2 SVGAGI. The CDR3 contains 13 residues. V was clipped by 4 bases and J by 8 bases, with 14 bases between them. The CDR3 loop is CASSSSREMEAFF. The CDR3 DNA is TGTGCCAGCAGTTCCTCGAGGGAAATGGAAGCTTTCTTT.

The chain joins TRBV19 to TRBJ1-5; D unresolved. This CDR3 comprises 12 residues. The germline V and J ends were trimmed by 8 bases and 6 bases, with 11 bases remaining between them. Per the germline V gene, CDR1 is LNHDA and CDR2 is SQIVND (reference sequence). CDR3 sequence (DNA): TGTGCCAGTTCCCGGAGGCGTCAGCCCCAGCATTTT. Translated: CASSRRRQPQHF.

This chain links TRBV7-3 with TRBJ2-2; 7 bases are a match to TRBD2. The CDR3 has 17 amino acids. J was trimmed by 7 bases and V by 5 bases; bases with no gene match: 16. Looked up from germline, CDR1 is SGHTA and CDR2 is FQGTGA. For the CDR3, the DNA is TGTGCCAGCAGCACCCCTCCCGGGGGGACGTCAGGCGGGGAGCTGTTTTTT. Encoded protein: CASSTPPGGTSGGELFF.

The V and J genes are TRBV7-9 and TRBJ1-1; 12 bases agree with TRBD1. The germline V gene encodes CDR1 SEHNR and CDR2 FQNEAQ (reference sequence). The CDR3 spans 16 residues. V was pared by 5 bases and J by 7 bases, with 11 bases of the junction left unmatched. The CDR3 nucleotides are TGTGCCAGCAGCCCCGGGACAGGGGGCTCGGTCGTTGAAGCTTTCTTT. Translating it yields CASSPGTGGSVVEAFF.

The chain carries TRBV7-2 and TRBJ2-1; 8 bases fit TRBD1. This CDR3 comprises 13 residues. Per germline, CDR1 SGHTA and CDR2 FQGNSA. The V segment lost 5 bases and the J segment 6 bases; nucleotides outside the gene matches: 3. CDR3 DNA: TGTGCCAGCAGCAAGGACAGGGTCAATGAGCAGTTCTTC. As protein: CASSKDRVNEQFF. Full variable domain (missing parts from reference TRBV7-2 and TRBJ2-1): GAGVSQSPSNKVTEKGKDVELRCDPISGHTALYWYRQSLGQGLEFLIYFQGNSAPDKSGLPSDRFSAERTGGSVSTLTIQRTQQEDSAVYLCASSKDRVNEQFFGPGTRLTVL.

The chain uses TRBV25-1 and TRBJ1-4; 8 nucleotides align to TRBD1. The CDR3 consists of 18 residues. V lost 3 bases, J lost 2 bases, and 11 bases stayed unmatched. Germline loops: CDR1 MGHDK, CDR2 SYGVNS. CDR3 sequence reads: CASSEEDRAGWTNEKLFF. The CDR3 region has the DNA TGTGCCAGCAGTGAGGAGGACAGGGCCGGCTGGACTAATGAAAAACTGTTTTTT.

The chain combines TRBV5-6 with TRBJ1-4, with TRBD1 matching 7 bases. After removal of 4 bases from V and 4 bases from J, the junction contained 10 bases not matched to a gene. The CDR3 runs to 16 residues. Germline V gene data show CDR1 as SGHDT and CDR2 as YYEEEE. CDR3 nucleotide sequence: TGTGCCAGCAGCCCCCACGGAGGGGGCGGTAATGAAAAACTGTTTTTT. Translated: CASSPHGGGGNEKLFF.

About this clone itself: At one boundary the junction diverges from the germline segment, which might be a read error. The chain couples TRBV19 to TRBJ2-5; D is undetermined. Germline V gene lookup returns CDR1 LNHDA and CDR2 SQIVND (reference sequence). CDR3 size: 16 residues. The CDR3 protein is CASSIGRVGPQGTQYF. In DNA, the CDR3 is TGTGCCAGTAGTATAGGTCGCGTGGGCCCCCAAGGGACCCAGTACTTC.

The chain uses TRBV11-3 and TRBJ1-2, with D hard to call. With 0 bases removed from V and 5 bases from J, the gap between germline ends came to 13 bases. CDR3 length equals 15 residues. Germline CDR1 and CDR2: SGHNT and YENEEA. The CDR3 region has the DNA TGTGCCAGCAGCTTAGATCAAGGTTTCGGGTATGGCTACACCTTC. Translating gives CASSLDQGFGYGYTF.

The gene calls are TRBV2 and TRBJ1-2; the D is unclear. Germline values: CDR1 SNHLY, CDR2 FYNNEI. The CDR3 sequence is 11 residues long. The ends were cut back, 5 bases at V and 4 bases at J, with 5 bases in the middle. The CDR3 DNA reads TGTGCCAGCAGTACTTCCTATGGCTACACCTTC. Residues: CASSTSYGYTF. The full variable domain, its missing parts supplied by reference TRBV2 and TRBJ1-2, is EPEVTQTPSHQVTQMGQEVILRCVPISNHLYFYWYRQILGQKVEFLVSFYNNEISEKSEIFDDQFSVERPDGSNFTLKIRSTKLEDSAMYFCASSTSYGYTFGSGTRLTVV.

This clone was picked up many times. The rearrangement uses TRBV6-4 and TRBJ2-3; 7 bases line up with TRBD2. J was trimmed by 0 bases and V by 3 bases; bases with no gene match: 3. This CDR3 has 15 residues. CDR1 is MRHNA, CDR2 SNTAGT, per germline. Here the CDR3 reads CASSEVAGSTDTQYF. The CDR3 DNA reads TGTGCCAGCAGTGAAGTAGCGGGTAGCACAGATACGCAGTATTTT.

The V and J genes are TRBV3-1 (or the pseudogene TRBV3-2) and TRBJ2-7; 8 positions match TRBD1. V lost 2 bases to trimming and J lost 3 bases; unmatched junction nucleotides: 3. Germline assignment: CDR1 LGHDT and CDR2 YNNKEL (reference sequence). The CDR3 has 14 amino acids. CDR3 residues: CASSQLDRGYEQYF. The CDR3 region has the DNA TGTGCCAGCAGCCAACTTGACAGGGGCTACGAGCAGTACTTC.

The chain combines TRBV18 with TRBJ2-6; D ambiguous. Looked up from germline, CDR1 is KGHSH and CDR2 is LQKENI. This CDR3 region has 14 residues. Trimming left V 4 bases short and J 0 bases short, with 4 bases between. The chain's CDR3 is CASSLSSGANVLTF. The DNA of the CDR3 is TGTGCCAGCTCACTGAGCTCTGGGGCCAACGTCCTGACTTTC.

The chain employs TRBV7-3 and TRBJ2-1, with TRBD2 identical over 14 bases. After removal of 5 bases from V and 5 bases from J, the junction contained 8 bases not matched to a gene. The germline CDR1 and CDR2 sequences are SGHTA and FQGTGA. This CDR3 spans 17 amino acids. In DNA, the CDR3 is TGTGCCAGCAGCCCAGGACTAGCGGGGGGCCCCCACAATGAGCAGTTCTTC. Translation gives CASSPGLAGGPHNEQFF.

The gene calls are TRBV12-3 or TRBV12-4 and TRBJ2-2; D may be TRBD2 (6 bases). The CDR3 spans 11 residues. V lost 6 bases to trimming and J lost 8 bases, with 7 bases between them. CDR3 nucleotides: TGTGCCAGCAGCCGGGGGGGGGAGCTGTTTTTT. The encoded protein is CASSRGGELFF.

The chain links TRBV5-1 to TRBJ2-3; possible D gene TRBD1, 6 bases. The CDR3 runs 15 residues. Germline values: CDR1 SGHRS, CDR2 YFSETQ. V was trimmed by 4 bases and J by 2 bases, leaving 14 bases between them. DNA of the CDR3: TGCGCCAGCAGCGTACCGGGACAAAACACAGATACGCAGTATTTT. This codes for CASSVPGQNTDTQYF.

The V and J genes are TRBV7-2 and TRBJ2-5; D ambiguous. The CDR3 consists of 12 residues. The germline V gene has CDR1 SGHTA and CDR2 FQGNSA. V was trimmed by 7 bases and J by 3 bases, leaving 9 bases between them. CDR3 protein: CASTKLEETQYF. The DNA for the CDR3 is TGTGCCAGCACCAAGTTAGAAGAGACCCAGTACTTC.

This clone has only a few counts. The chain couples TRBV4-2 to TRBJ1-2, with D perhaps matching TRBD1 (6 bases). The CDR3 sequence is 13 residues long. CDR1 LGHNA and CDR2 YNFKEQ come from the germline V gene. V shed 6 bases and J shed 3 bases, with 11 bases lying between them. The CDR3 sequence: CASSLQGDYGYTF. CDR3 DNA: TGTGCCAGCAGTCTACAGGGTGACTATGGCTACACCTTC.

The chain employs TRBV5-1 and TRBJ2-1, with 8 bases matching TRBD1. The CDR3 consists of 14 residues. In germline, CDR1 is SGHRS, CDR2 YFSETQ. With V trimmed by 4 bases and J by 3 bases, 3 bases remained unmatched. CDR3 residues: CASSLGTGYNEQFF. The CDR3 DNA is TGCGCCAGCAGCCTCGGGACAGGCTACAATGAGCAGTTCTTC.

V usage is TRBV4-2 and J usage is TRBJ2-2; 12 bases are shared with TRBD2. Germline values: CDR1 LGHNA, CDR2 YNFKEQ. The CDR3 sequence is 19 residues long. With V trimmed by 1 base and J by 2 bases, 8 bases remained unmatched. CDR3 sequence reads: CASSQGLLAGGTNTGELFF. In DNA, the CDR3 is TGTGCCAGCAGCCAAGGATTACTAGCGGGGGGCACAAACACCGGGGAGCTGTTTTTT.

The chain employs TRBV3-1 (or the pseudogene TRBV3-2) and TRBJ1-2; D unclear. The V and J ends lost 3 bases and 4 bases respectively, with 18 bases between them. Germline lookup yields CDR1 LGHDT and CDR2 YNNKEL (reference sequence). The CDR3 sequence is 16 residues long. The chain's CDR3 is CASSQRTPGSTYGYTF. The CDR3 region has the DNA TGTGCCAGCAGCCAGCGCACCCCCGGGAGTACCTATGGCTACACCTTC.

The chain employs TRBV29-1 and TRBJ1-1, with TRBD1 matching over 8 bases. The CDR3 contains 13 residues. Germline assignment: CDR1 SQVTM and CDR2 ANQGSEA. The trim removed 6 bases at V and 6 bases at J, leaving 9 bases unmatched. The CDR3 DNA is TGCAGCGTCGCCAGGGGGCGCGGAGCTGAAGCTTTCTTT. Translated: CSVARGRGAEAFF.

CDR3 sequence: CASSHEISDSWESGYTF. For the CDR3, the DNA is TGTGCCAGCAGCCATGAAATATCGGACAGCTGGGAATCTGGCTACACCTTC. J is TRBJ1-2 and V is TRBV7-8, with D perhaps TRBD1 (6 bases). V lost 5 bases, J lost 7 bases, and 26 bases lay in between. The V gene's germline CDR1 is SGHVS and CDR2 FQNEAQ. CDR3 size: 17 residues.